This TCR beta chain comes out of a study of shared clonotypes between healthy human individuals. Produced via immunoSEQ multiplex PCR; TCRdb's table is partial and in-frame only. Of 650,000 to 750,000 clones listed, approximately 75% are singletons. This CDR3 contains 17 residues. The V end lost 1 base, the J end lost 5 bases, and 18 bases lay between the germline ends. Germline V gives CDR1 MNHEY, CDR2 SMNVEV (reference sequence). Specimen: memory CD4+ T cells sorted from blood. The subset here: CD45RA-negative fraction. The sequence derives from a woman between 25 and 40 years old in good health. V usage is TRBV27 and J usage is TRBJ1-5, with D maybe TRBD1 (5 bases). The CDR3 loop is CASSLYGTEDLHQPQHF. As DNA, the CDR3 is TGTGCCAGCAGTTTATATGGGACGGAAGACCTTCATCAGCCCCAGCATTTT.